The clone carrying this T cell receptor (beta chain) was detected a few times. This sample stems from a study of T-cell reconstitution after alpha-beta-depleted transplantation in children. The CDR3 loop spans 15 amino acids. Trimming took 0 bases from V and 3 from J, leaving 12 bases between them. Germline lookup yields CDR1 DFQATT and CDR2 SNEGSKA (reference sequence). Molecular barcoding with unique molecular identifiers was used for the TCRbeta library. TCRdb reprocessed the PCR reads with MiXCR, giving one entry per CDR3 protein. The top ten hold 2.4% of the sample, which has roughly 350,000 distinct CDR3 sequences, 9% to 12% seen once.

Sample: PBMCs from the stem cell graft donor, taken from the stem cell graft. The clonotype originates from a human donor who donated a stem cell graft to a child with acute lymphoblastic leukemia. The J gene is TRBJ1-5, the V gene TRBV20-1; D not certain. The CDR3 reads CSARDHQVNNQPQHF. DNA for the CDR3: TGCAGTGCTAGAGATCATCAGGTTAACAATCAGCCCCAGCATTTT.